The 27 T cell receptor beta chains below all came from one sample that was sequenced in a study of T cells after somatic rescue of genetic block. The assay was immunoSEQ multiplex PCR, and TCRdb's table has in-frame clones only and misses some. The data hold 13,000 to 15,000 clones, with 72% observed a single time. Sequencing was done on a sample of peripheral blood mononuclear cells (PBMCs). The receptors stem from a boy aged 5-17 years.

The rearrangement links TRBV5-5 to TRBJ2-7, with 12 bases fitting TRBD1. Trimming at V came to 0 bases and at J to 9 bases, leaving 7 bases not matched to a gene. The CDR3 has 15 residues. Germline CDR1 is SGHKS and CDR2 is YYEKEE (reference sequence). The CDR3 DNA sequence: TGTGCCAGCAGCTTGGTCCCGGGACAGGGGGCTGGGCAGTACTTC. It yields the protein CASSLVPGQGAGQYF.

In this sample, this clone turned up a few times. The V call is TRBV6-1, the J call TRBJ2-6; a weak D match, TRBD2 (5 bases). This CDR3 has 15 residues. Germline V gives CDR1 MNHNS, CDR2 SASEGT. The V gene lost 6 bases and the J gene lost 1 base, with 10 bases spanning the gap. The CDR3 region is CASSPGISGANVLTF. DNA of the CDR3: TGTGCCAGCAGCCCCGGGATTTCTGGGGCCAACGTCCTGACTTTC.

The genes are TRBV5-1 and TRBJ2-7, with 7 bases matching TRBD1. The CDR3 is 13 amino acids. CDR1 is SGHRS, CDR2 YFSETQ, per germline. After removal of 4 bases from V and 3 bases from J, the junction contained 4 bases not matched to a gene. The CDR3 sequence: CASSMTGNYEQYF. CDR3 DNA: TGCGCCAGCAGCATGACAGGGAACTACGAGCAGTACTTC.

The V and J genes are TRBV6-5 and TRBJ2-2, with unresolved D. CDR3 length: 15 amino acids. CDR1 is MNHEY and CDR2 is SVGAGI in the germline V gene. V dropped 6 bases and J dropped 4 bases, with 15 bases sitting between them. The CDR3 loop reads CASSSYIRFTGELFF. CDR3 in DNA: TGTGCCAGCAGCTCCTATATCCGTTTCACCGGGGAGCTGTTTTTT.

The CDR3, as DNA: TGTGCCAGCAGTTTATTTCGGGTAGGGATGAACGAGCAGTACTTC. It encodes CASSLFRVGMNEQYF. The J gene is TRBJ2-7, the V gene TRBV27; no reliable D call. This CDR3 has 15 residues. Germline V gene lookup returns CDR1 MNHEY and CDR2 SMNVEV (reference sequence). V was trimmed by 1 base and J by 5 bases, leaving 15 bases between them.

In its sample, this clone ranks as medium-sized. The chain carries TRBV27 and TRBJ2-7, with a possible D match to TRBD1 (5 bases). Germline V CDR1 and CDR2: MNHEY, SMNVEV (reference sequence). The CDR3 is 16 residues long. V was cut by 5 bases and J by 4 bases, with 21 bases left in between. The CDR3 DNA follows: TGTGCCAGCAGTCAGGCGGACATACTCCCCCCTTACGAGCAGTACTTC. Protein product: CASSQADILPPYEQYF.

The CDR3, as DNA: TGTGCCACCAGCATGCCCACCGGGACTAGCGGGAGCCTCTCCTACGAGCAGTACTTC. Translating gives CATSMPTGTSGSLSYEQYF. The chain employs TRBV15 and TRBJ2-7, with 14 bases matching TRBD2. Germline CDR1 reads LNHNV; CDR2 reads YYDKDF (reference sequence). This CDR3 has 19 residues. Germline trimming cut 4 bases from V and 0 bases from J; bases unmatched to any gene: 11. Drawing the rest from reference TRBV15 and TRBJ2-7, the complete variable domain is DAMVIQNPRYQVTQFGKPVTLSCSQTLNHNVMYWYQQKSSQAPKLLFHYYDKDFNNEADTPDNFQSRRPNTSFCFLDIRSPGLGDTAMYLCATSMPTGTSGSLSYEQYFGPGTRLTVT.

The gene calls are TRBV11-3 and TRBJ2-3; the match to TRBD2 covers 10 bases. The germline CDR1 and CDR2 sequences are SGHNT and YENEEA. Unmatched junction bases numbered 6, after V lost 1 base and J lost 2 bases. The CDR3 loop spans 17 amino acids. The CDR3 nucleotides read TGTGCCAGCAGCTTAGGCGTCACTAGCGGGGCCACAGATACGCAGTATTTT. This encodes CASSLGVTSGATDTQYF.

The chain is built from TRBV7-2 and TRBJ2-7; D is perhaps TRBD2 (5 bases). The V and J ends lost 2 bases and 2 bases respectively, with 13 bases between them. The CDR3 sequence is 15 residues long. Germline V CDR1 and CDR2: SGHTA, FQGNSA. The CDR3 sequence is CASSLINGGPYEQYF. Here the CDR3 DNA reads TGTGCCAGCAGCTTAATCAATGGCGGGCCCTACGAGCAGTACTTC.

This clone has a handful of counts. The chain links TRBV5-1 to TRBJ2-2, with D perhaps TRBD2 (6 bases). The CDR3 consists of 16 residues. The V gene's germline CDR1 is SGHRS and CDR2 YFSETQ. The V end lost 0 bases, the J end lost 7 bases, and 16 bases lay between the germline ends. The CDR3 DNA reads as TGCGCCAGCAGCTTGGCCCTTGATGGACTAATCGGGGAGCTGTTTTTT. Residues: CASSLALDGLIGELFF.

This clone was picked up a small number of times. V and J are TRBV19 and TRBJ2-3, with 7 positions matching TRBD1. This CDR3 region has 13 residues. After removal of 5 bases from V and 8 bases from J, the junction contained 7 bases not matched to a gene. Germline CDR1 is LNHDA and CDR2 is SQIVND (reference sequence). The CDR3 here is CASSYPRQGTQYF. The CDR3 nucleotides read TGTGCCAGTAGTTATCCTCGACAGGGTACGCAGTATTTT.

The CDR3 coding sequence is TGTGCCAGCAGCTGGAACAGGGATGGCTACACCTTC. Translating gives CASSWNRDGYTF. The chain employs TRBV11-2 and TRBJ1-2, with D possibly TRBD1 on 6 matching bases. Germline V CDR1 and CDR2: SGHAT, FQNNGV. The CDR3 consists of 12 residues. With 4 bases removed from V and 6 bases from J, the gap between germline ends came to 9 bases.

The CDR3 DNA sequence: TGCGCCAGCAGCTTGGCCCTAGCGGGGCCCACAGATACGCAGTATTTT. The encoded protein is CASSLALAGPTDTQYF. The genes are TRBV5-1 and TRBJ2-3, with 9 bases lining up with TRBD2. The V gene end was trimmed by 0 bases and the J gene end by 2 bases; junction bases not matched to a gene: 4. This CDR3 comprises 16 residues. Germline lookup yields CDR1 SGHRS and CDR2 YFSETQ.

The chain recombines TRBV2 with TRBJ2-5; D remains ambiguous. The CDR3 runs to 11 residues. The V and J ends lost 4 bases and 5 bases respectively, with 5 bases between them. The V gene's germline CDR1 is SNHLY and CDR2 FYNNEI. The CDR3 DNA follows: TGTGCCAGCAGTGTCCGGGAGACCCAGTACTTC. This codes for CASSVRETQYF.

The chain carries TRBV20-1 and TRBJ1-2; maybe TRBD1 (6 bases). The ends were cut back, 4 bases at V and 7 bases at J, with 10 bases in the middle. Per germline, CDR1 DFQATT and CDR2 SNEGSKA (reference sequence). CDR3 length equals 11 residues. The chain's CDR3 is CSATGESGYTF. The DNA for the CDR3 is TGCAGTGCTACAGGGGAAAGTGGCTACACCTTC.

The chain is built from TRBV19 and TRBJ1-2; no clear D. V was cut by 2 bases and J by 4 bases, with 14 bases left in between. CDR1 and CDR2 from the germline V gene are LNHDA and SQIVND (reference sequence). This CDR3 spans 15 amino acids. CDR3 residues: CASSILPAEPYGYTF. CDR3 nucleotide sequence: TGTGCCAGTAGTATACTCCCGGCTGAGCCCTATGGCTACACCTTC.

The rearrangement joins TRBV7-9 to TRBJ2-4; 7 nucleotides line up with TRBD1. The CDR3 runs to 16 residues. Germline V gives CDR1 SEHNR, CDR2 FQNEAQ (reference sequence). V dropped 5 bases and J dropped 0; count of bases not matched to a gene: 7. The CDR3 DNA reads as TGTGCCAGCAGCCCCGGGACAGAACTAGCCAAAAACATTCAGTACTTC. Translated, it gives CASSPGTELAKNIQYF.

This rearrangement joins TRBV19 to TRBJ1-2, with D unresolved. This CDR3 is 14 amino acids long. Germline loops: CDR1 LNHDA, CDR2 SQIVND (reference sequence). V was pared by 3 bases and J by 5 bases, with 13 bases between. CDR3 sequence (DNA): TGTGCCAGTAGTATGTCAAAGAGGAGATATGGCTACACCTTC. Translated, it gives CASSMSKRRYGYTF.

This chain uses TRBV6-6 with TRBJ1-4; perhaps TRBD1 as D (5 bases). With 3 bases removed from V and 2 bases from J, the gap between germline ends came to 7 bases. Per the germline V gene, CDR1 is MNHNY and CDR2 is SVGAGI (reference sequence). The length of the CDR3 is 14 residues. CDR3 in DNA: TGTGCCAGCAGTTATTGGGGGACTAATGAAAAACTGTTTTTT. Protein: CASSYWGTNEKLFF.

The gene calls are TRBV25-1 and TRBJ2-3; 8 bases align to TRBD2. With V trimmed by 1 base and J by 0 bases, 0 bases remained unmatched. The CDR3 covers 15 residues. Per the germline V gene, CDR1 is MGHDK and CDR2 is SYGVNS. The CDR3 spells CASSELAGSTDTQYF. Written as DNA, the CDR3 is TGTGCCAGCAGTGAATTAGCGGGAAGCACAGATACGCAGTATTTT.

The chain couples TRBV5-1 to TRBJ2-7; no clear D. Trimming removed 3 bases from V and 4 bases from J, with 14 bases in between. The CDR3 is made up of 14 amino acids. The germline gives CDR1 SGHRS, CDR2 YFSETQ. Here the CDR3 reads CASSYGPLGYEQYF. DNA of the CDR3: TGCGCCAGCAGCTATGGCCCGCTAGGGTACGAGCAGTACTTC.

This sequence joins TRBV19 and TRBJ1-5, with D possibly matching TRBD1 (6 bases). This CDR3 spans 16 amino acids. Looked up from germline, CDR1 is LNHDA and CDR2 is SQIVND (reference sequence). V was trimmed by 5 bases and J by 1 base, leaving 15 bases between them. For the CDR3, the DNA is TGTGCCAGTAGTGTATTTCAGGGGCCAAGCAATCAGCCCCAGCATTTT. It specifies CASSVFQGPSNQPQHF.

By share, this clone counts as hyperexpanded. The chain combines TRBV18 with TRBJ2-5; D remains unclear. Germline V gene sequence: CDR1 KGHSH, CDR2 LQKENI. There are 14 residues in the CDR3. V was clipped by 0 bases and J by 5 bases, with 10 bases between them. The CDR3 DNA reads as TGTGCCAGCTCACCACCGCCGTATATCGAGACCCAGTACTTC. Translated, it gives CASSPPPYIETQYF.

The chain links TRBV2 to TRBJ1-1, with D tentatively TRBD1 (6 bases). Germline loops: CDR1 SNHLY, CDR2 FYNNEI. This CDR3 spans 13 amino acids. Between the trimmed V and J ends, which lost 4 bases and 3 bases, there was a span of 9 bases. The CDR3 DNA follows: TGTGCCAGCAGTGCGACAGGAGACACTGAAGCTTTCTTT. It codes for CASSATGDTEAFF.

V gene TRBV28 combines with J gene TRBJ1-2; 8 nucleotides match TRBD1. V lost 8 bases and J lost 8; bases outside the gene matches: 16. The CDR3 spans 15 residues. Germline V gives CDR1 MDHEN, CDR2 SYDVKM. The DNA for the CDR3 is TGTGCCAGCCTTCCTCCACGGCAGGGGGCGCGAGGCTACACCTTC. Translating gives CASLPPRQGARGYTF.

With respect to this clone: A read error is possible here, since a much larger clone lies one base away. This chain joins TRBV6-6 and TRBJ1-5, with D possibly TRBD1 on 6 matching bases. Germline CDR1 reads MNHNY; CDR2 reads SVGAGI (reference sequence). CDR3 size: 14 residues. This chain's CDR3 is CANSYSDRHQPQHF. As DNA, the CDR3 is TGTGCCAACAGTTACTCGGACAGACATCAGCCCCAGCATTTT.

The CDR3 protein is CASSIGVQGYTF. The CDR3 DNA follows: TGTGCCAGTAGTATAGGCGTGCAGGGCTACACCTTC. The chain combines TRBV19 with TRBJ1-2; D unresolved. The germline V and J ends were trimmed by 1 base and 8 bases, with 8 bases remaining between them. The CDR3 contains 12 residues. Per the germline V gene, CDR1 is LNHDA and CDR2 is SQIVND (reference sequence).